This T cell receptor beta chain derives from a study of T-cell reconstitution after alpha-beta-depleted transplantation in children. This clonotype was counted only a few times. A TCRbeta library incorporating unique molecular identifiers was prepared. MiXCR was run by TCRdb on the PCR reads, yielding one entry per CDR3 protein. In the table there are almost 500,000 distinct CDR3 sequences, roughly an eighth of which are singletons. Trimming took 3 bases from V and 2 from J; bases not matched to a gene: 5. This CDR3 region has 16 residues. The germline CDR1 and CDR2 sequences are SGHVS and FNYEAQ. The chain is built from TRBV7-6 and TRBJ2-2, with 8 positions matching TRBD2. The specimen comprised PBMCs from the stem cell graft donor, sampled from the stem cell graft. The receptor was isolated from a human donor who donated a stem cell graft to a child with combined immunodeficiency. DNA for the CDR3: TGTGCCAGCAGCTTTAGAGGACTAGCCAACACCGGGGAGCTGTTTTTT. It encodes CASSFRGLANTGELFF.